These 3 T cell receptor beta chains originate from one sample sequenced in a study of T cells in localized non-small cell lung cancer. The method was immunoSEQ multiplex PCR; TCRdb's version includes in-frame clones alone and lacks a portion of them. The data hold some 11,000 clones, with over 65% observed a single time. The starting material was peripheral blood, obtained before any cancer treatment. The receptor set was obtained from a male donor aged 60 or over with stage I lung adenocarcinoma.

The CDR3 DNA reads as TGTGCCAGCAGCTTGGGCAGGGGGCGCATGAGGGACTATGGCTACACCTTC. Protein: CASSLGRGRMRDYGYTF. The rearrangement links TRBV5-5 to TRBJ1-2; TRBD1 matches at 8 bases. The CDR3 extends over 17 amino acids. The V gene's germline CDR1 is SGHKS and CDR2 YYEKEE (reference sequence). Trimming removed 0 bases from V and 3 bases from J; junction bases left unmatched: 10.

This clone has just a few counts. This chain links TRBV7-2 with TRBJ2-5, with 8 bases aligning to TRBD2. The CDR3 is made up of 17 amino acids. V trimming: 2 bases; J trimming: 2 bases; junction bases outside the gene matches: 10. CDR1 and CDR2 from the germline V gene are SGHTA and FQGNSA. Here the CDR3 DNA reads TGTGCCAGCAGCTTATCTGTAACGGGGGGGTCACAAGAGACCCAGTACTTC. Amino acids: CASSLSVTGGSQETQYF.

CDR3 loop: CASSQSWTGGAFF. The CDR3 DNA reads TGTGCCAGCAGCCAAAGCTGGACAGGGGGAGCTTTCTTT. This sequence joins TRBV14 and TRBJ1-1; 10 nucleotides align to TRBD1. The CDR3 runs 13 residues. Germline lookup yields CDR1 SGHDN and CDR2 FVKESK. The V segment lost 2 bases and the J segment 10 bases; nucleotides outside the gene matches: 4.